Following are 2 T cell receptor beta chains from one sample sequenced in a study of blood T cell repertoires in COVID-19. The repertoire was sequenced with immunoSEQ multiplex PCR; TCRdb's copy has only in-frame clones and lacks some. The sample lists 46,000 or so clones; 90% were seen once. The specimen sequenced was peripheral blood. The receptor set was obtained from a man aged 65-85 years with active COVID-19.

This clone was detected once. This chain's CDR3 is CASSIDSTRDSSYNEQFF. In DNA form, the CDR3 reads TGTGCCAGCAGCATCGACAGTACCCGGGACAGCTCCTACAATGAGCAGTTCTTC. The chain links TRBV21-1 to TRBJ2-1; TRBD1, as called in the table, went unchecked against the DNA. TRBV21-1 is flagged as a pseudogene. This CDR3 spans 18 amino acids.

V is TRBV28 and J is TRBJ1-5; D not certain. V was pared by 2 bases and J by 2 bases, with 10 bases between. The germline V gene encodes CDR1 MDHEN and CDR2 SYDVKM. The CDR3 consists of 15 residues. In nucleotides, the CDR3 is TGTGCCAGCAGTTTAGGGGAGCTGGGCAATCAGCCCCAGCATTTT. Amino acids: CASSLGELGNQPQHF.